This TCR beta chain was obtained from a study of human CD8 memory T cell subsets. Points from the study as a whole: Estimation by Chao1 suggested that stem-like memory T cells had more diversity than did precursor exhausted T cells. Diversity was similarly high in stem-like memory and precursor exhausted T cells, which was not the case for effector memory cells.

The identity of TPEX cells was that of CCR7+ PD-1+ TIGIT+ early memory CD8+ T cells with exhausted-like traits. Enriched by negative magnetic separation, total CD8+ T cells were obtained. Production of TCR beta libraries used UMI-labeled 5' RACE as the method. No DNA is given; TCRdb re-called the 5' RACE reads and lists each CDR3 protein once. This table lists about 8,800 distinct CDR3 sequences. To note about this clonotype: No antigen is known for it.

From germline, CDR1 is ENHRY and CDR2 SYGVKD. The CDR3 length is 13 residues. Sequencing used CD8+ T cells from PBMCs. The V call is TRBV10-3, the J call TRBJ2-7; TCRdb reports TRBD2, a call that lacks DNA to check it against. This TCR was sampled from a human donor in good health. The CDR3 loop reads CASSPGNDHEQYF.